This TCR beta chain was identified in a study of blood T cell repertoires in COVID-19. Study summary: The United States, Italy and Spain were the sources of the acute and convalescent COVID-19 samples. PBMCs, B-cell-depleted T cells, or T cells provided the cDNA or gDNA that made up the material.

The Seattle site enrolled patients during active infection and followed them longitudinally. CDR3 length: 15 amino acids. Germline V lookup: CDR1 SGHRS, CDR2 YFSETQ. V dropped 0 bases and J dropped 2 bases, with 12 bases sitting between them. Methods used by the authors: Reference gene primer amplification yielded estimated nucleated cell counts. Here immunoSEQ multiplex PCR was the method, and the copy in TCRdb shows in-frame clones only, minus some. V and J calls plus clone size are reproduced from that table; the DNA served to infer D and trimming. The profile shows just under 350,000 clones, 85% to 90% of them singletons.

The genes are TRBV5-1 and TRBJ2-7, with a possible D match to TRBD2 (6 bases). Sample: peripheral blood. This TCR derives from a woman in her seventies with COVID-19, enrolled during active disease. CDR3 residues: CASSLALAKTYEQYF. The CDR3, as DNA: TGCGCCAGCAGCTTGGCGCTAGCGAAAACCTACGAGCAGTACTTC.